The 26 T cell receptor beta chains in this list originate from one sample, sequenced in a study of cytomegalovirus exposure and HLA in healthy donors. PCR involved 60 Vbeta and 13 Jbeta primers. TCRdb keeps only in-frame clones here, not all; method: immunoSEQ multiplex PCR. The sample has around 130,000 clones, 70% to 75% seen once. The sequencing input was PBMCs. These receptors came from a woman aged 40 to 50 in good health and CMV-seropositive.

Concerning this clone itself: Given the absence of the conserved phenylalanine or tryptophan at the CDR3 end, a read error is likely. Here the CDR3 DNA reads TGTGCCAGCAGCCGTCGACAGCTAACTCAAATCGTCAACGAGCAGTACCTC. Amino acid sequence: CASSRRQLTQIVNEQYL. This chain uses TRBV14 with TRBJ2-7, with TRBD1 as a possible D gene (5 bases). Trimming took 4 bases from V and 5 from J, leaving 24 bases between them. The germline CDR1 and CDR2 sequences are SGHDN and FVKESK. This CDR3 has 17 amino acids.

This clone was observed a few times. The J gene is TRBJ1-2, the V gene TRBV6-5; 8 positions match TRBD1. The CDR3 is 11 amino acids. Trimming cost V 6 bases and J 8 bases; bases outside gene matches: 2. Germline CDR1 reads MNHEY; CDR2 reads SVGAGI. Here the CDR3 reads CASRRQGGYTF. The CDR3 DNA follows: TGTGCCAGCAGACGACAGGGGGGCTACACCTTC.

The CDR3 DNA follows: TGTGCCAGCAGCCCTGGGACAGGGGGCCGGAGCTATGGCTACACCTTC. Translating it yields CASSPGTGGRSYGYTF. The chain employs TRBV4-2 and TRBJ1-2; TRBD1 agrees at 12 bases. The CDR3 totals 16 residues. V dropped 4 bases and J dropped 4; count of bases not matched to a gene: 7. Looked up from germline, CDR1 is LGHNA and CDR2 is YNFKEQ.

The chain has TRBV5-4 and TRBJ2-1; 9 nucleotides agree with TRBD2. Looked up from germline, CDR1 is SGHNT and CDR2 is YYREEE (reference sequence). Trimming removed 0 bases from V and 7 bases from J; junction bases left unmatched: 5. The CDR3 runs to 15 residues. DNA of the CDR3: TGTGCCAGCAGCTTGGATCTAGCGGGAAGAAATGAGCAGTTCTTC. Translating it yields CASSLDLAGRNEQFF. The full variable domain, its missing parts supplied by reference TRBV5-4 and TRBJ2-1, is ETGVTQSPTHLIKTRGQQVTLRCSSQSGHNTVSWYQQALGQGPQFIFQYYREEENGRGNFPPRFSGLQFPNYSSELNVNALELDDSALYLCASSLDLAGRNEQFFGPGTRLTVL.

The CDR3 spells CASSRGTGGPYEQYF. Written as DNA, the CDR3 is TGTGCCAGCAGCCGCGGGACAGGGGGCCCCTACGAGCAGTACTTC. The chain carries TRBV7-8 and TRBJ2-7, with TRBD1 matching over 12 bases. Germline assignment: CDR1 SGHVS and CDR2 FQNEAQ. This CDR3 contains 15 residues. Unmatched junction bases numbered 4, after V lost 5 bases and J lost 2 bases.

The gene calls are TRBV5-1 and TRBJ1-6; tentative D call: TRBD1 (5 bases). Germline-derived CDR1 and CDR2 are SGHRS and YFSETQ. Trimming took off 4 bases at V and 11 bases at J, with 16 bases between the two ends. The CDR3 consists of 14 residues. The CDR3 sequence is CASSHGDSTTPLHF. DNA for the CDR3: TGCGCCAGCAGCCACGGGGACTCAACAACACCCCTCCACTTT.

Sample share makes this clone medium-sized. The chain recombines TRBV4-2 with TRBJ2-7; 8 bases match TRBD2. Germline V lookup: CDR1 LGHNA, CDR2 YNFKEQ. The V and J ends lost 4 bases and 0 bases, in that order; junction bases with no gene match: 11. The length of the CDR3 is 17 residues. Written as DNA, the CDR3 is TGTGCCAGCAGCCTACGAGGCCCGGGGGGGGTCTCCTACGAGCAGTACTTC. This codes for CASSLRGPGGVSYEQYF.

The chain carries TRBV6-5 and TRBJ1-5, with TRBD1 identical over 10 bases. V shed 5 bases, J shed 7 bases, and the junction held 8 bases outside the gene matches. The CDR3 is 15 amino acids. The germline V gene has CDR1 MNHEY and CDR2 SVGAGI. CDR3 sequence: CASSQGQGIRQPQHF. In DNA, the CDR3 is TGTGCCAGCAGTCAGGGACAGGGGATTAGGCAGCCCCAGCATTTT.

This sequence joins TRBV7-2 and TRBJ2-2; 9 nucleotides line up with TRBD2. The CDR3 sequence is 16 residues long. Trimming removed 5 bases from V and 0 bases from J; junction bases left unmatched: 4. The germline V gene encodes CDR1 SGHTA and CDR2 FQGNSA. CDR3 in DNA: TGTGCCAGCAGCCCCCCTAGCGGGGCGAACACCGGGGAGCTGTTTTTT. Its protein is CASSPPSGANTGELFF.

The chain joins TRBV4-2 to TRBJ1-4; TRBD1 agrees at 9 bases. Germline lookup yields CDR1 LGHNA and CDR2 YNFKEQ. The trim removed 1 base at V and 4 bases at J, leaving 7 bases unmatched. The CDR3 sequence is 17 residues long. In nucleotides, the CDR3 is TGTGCCAGCAGCCAAGTTGGGGAGACAGGGGGTAATGAAAAACTGTTTTTT. This translates into CASSQVGETGGNEKLFF.

The rearrangement joins TRBV18 to TRBJ2-7; the D gene is possibly TRBD1 (5 bases). Germline lookup yields CDR1 KGHSH and CDR2 LQKENI. Trimming stripped 3 bases from V and 2 bases from J, with 11 bases between. This CDR3 is 14 amino acids long. CDR3 sequence: CASSPLDSTYEQYF. The CDR3, as DNA: TGTGCCAGCTCACCTTTAGACAGCACCTACGAGCAGTACTTC.

The CDR3 loop reads CASSTGQGKGEKLFF. The CDR3 DNA sequence: TGTGCCAGTAGTACCGGACAGGGGAAGGGAGAAAAACTGTTTTTT. The rearrangement links TRBV19 to TRBJ1-4; the match to TRBD1 covers 9 bases. This CDR3 spans 15 amino acids. Germline V gene data show CDR1 as LNHDA and CDR2 as SQIVND (reference sequence). Trimming cost V 4 bases and J 8 bases; bases outside gene matches: 8.

The table lists this clone with a few counts. J is TRBJ1-2 and V is TRBV20-1; D gene ambiguous. Germline CDR1 is DFQATT and CDR2 is SNEGSKA (reference sequence). V lost 3 bases and J lost 7, with 6 bases in between. The CDR3 totals 10 residues. The CDR3 sequence is CSAREVGYTF. CDR3 bases: TGCAGTGCTAGGGAGGTTGGCTACACCTTC.

This clone was counted once. This rearrangement joins TRBV28 to TRBJ2-7, with TRBD2 as a possible D gene (6 bases). Germline values: CDR1 MDHEN, CDR2 SYDVKM. V dropped 6 bases and J dropped 0 bases, with 15 bases sitting between them. The CDR3 covers 15 residues. CDR3: CASSPPLTSSYEQYF. The CDR3 DNA reads as TGTGCCAGCAGCCCCCCATTGACTAGCTCCTACGAGCAGTACTTC.

The CDR3 bases are TGTGCCAGCAGTTACTCTGGAGCGAATGAGCAGTTCTTC. This gives the protein CASSYSGANEQFF. V usage is TRBV6-5 and J usage is TRBJ2-1; D unclear. The germline gives CDR1 MNHEY, CDR2 SVGAGI. The CDR3 totals 13 residues. The V gene lost 0 bases and the J gene lost 7 bases, with 7 bases spanning the gap.

The rearrangement uses TRBV19 and TRBJ2-2, with a possible D match to TRBD1 (5 bases). This CDR3 is built from 15 residues. Looked up from germline, CDR1 is LNHDA and CDR2 is SQIVND (reference sequence). Trimming cost V 7 bases and J 2 bases, with 14 bases left between them. The CDR3 sequence: CASNPKGLNTGELFF. CDR3 DNA: TGTGCCAGTAACCCAAAGGGGCTTAACACCGGGGAGCTGTTTTTT. The full variable domain, its missing parts supplied by reference TRBV19 and TRBJ2-2, is DGGITQSPKYLFRKEGQNVTLSCEQNLNHDAMYWYRQDPGQGLRLIYYSQIVNDFQKGDIAEGYSVSREKKESFPLTVTSAQKNPTAFYLCASNPKGLNTGELFFGEGSRLTVL.

The CDR3 nucleotides read TGTGCCAGCAGCAGAAGCGGTCGGGACAGCAAGCCGGGGAACACCATATATTTT. This gives the protein CASSRSGRDSKPGNTIYF. This chain uses TRBV21-1 with TRBJ1-3; the table assigns TRBD1, which was not confirmed against the DNA. TRBV21-1 is listed as a pseudogene. The CDR3 totals 18 residues.

The gene calls are TRBV5-1 and TRBJ2-2; D perhaps matches TRBD1 (6 bases). The CDR3 has 14 amino acids. Germline lookup yields CDR1 SGHRS and CDR2 YFSETQ. Trimming stripped 6 bases from V and 3 bases from J, with 12 bases between. This CDR3 is CASTGQMYTGELFF. The CDR3 bases are TGCGCCAGCACCGGACAGATGTACACCGGGGAGCTGTTTTTT.

This sequence joins TRBV2 and TRBJ2-7; maybe TRBD1 (6 bases). Between the trimmed V and J ends, which lost 6 bases and 5 bases, there was a span of 11 bases. CDR3 length: 12 residues. Germline assignment: CDR1 SNHLY and CDR2 FYNNEI. The CDR3: CASSLGQNEQYF. The CDR3 region has the DNA TGTGCCAGCAGCCTTGGACAGAACGAGCAGTACTTC. Using reference TRBV2 and TRBJ2-7 for the parts outside the CDR3, the full variable domain is EPEVTQTPSHQVTQMGQEVILRCVPISNHLYFYWYRQILGQKVEFLVSFYNNEISEKSEIFDDQFSVERPDGSNFTLKIRSTKLEDSAMYFCASSLGQNEQYFGPGTRLTVT.

This chain links TRBV4-3 with TRBJ2-7, with D perhaps TRBD2 (6 bases). Trimming removed 0 bases from V and 7 bases from J, with 22 bases in between. The CDR3 loop spans 17 amino acids. The germline V gene encodes CDR1 LGHNA and CDR2 YSLEER. The CDR3 sequence is CASSQDTPSASSTEQYF. CDR3 coding DNA: TGCGCCAGCAGCCAAGATACCCCTAGCGCCTCCTCTACGGAGCAGTACTTC.

This clone was seen only a few times. The rearrangement uses TRBV27 and TRBJ1-5; TRBD1 agrees at 9 bases. The CDR3 extends over 15 amino acids. Germline values: CDR1 MNHEY, CDR2 SMNVEV (reference sequence). Trimming took 2 bases from V and 6 from J; bases not matched to a gene: 5. CDR3 in DNA: TGTGCCAGCAGTTTAAGGACAGGGGTAGGTCAGCCCCAGCATTTT. Encoded protein: CASSLRTGVGQPQHF.

This chain joins TRBV30 and TRBJ2-6; the match to TRBD1 covers 9 bases. After removal of 4 bases from V and 0 bases from J, the junction contained 16 bases not matched to a gene. Germline CDR1 and CDR2: GTSNPN and SVGIG (reference sequence). This CDR3 spans 20 amino acids. CDR3 nucleotides: TGTGCCTGGACCCCCACGACAGGGGGGAAAGGGCGCTCTGGGGCCAACGTCCTGACTTTC. This gives the protein CAWTPTTGGKGRSGANVLTF. The full variable domain, rest sourced from reference TRBV30 and TRBJ2-6, is SQTIHQWPATLVQPVGSPLSLECTVEGTSNPNLYWYRQAAGRGLQLLFYSVGIGQISSEVPQNLSASRPQDRQFILSSKKLLLSDSGFYLCAWTPTTGGKGRSGANVLTFGAGSRLTVL.

The CDR3 spells CASSGRLAGGVHEQFF. The CDR3 nucleotides read TGTGCCAGCAGTGGGAGACTAGCGGGAGGTGTCCATGAGCAGTTCTTC. The chain employs TRBV2 and TRBJ2-1; 13 bases agree with TRBD2. The CDR3 sequence is 16 residues long. Germline V gene data show CDR1 as SNHLY and CDR2 as FYNNEI. J lost 8 bases, V lost 4 bases, and 8 bases had no gene match.

The chain uses TRBV7-8 and TRBJ1-1, with D perhaps TRBD1 (5 bases). The V end lost 5 bases, the J end lost 7 bases, and 11 bases lay between the germline ends. The CDR3 covers 12 residues. CDR1 SGHVS and CDR2 FQNEAQ come from the germline V gene. This CDR3 reads CASSRDSYEAFF. CDR3 nucleotides: TGTGCCAGCAGCCGCGACAGTTATGAAGCTTTCTTT. Together with reference TRBV7-8 and TRBJ1-1, the CDR3 gives the full variable domain: GAGVSQSPRYKVAKRGQDVALRCDPISGHVSLFWYQQALGQGPEFLTYFQNEAQLDKSGLPSDRFFAERPEGSVSTLKIQRTQQEDSAVYLCASSRDSYEAFFGQGTRLTVV.

The CDR3 region is CASSLVSFGRGEENIQYF. CDR3 bases: TGTGCCAGCAGCTTAGTCTCGTTTGGCAGGGGGGAAGAAAACATTCAGTACTTC. The rearrangement uses TRBV7-8 and TRBJ2-4; maybe TRBD1 (7 bases). The CDR3 has 18 residues. V was clipped by 1 base and J by 5 bases, with 21 bases between them. Germline CDR1 SGHVS, CDR2 FQNEAQ.

The chain recombines TRBV27 with TRBJ1-1; D is perhaps TRBD1 (6 bases). The CDR3 is 14 amino acids. The germline V gene has CDR1 MNHEY and CDR2 SMNVEV (reference sequence). V dropped 5 bases and J dropped 4 bases, with 14 bases sitting between them. The CDR3 DNA reads as TGTGCCAGCAGTCCGCGGGGGCCCACCACTGAAGCTTTCTTT. Translation: CASSPRGPTTEAFF.